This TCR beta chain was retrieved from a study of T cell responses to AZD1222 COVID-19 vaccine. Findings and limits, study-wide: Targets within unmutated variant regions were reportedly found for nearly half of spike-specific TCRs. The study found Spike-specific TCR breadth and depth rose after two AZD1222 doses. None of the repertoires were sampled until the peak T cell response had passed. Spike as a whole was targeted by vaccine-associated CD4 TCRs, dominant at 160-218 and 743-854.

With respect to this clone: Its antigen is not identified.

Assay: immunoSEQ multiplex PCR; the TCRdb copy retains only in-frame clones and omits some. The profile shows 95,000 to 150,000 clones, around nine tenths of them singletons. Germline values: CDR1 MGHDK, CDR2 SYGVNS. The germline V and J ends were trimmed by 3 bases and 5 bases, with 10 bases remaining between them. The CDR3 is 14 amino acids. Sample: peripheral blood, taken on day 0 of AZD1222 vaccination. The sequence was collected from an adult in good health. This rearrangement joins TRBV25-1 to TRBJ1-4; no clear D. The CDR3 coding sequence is TGTGCCAGCAGTGAGGGCCCGCTAAATGAAAAACTGTTTTTT. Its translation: CASSEGPLNEKLFF.